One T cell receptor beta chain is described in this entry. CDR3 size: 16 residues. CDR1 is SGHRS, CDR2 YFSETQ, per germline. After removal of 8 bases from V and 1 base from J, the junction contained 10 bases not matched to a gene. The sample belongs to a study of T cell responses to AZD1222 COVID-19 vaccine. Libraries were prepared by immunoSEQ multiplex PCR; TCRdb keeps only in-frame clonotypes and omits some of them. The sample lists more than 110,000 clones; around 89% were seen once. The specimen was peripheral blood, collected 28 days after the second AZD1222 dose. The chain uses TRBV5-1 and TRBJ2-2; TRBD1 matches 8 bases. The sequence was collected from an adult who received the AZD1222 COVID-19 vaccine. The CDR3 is CASTIQGAKNTGELFF. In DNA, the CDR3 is TGCGCCAGTACCATTCAGGGGGCGAAGAACACCGGGGAGCTGTTTTTT.